These T cell receptor beta chains were read from a single sample in a study of T cell responses to AZD1222 COVID-19 vaccine. Produced via immunoSEQ multiplex PCR; TCRdb's table is partial and in-frame only. The table records 100,000 or so clones, about 85% of them present only once. The specimen was peripheral blood, collected on day 0 of AZD1222 vaccination. The receptors originated from an adult in good health. Each CDR3 is given without its conserved first and last residue. Clone size is shown for a subset of rows, as once, few, many or a class of expanded clone.

TRBV19	NA	TRBJ1-5	ASSIDKNQPQH
TRBV18	NA	TRBJ2-7	ASSQGGYEQY
TRBV15	NA	TRBJ2-7	ATSRGGTLIYEQY
TRBV4-1	NA	TRBJ1-1	ASSQDLEGGTEAF
TRBV12-5	once	TRBJ1-1	ASGPQGNTEAF
TRBV6-2/TRBV6-3	NA	TRBJ1-1	ASSYPEQGYTEAF
TRBV11-3	NA	TRBJ1-2	ASSFGTGGEGYT
TRBV30	few	TRBJ1-6	AWMGRTGSPLH
TRBV4-1	once	TRBJ1-2	ASRQGQNYGYT
TRBV7-2	few	TRBJ2-1	ASSPGLVGEQF
TRBV6-2/TRBV6-3	NA	TRBJ1-1	ASSYPRAQAEAF
TRBV4-2	NA	TRBJ2-1	ASSQGYNEQF
TRBV15	NA	TRBJ1-5	ATSRDLGEDRPQH
TRBV6-2/TRBV6-3	NA	TRBJ1-1	ASSSPGVTEAF
TRBV7-9	once	TRBJ1-4	ASSWDRVGEKLF
TRBV7-2	NA	TRBJ2-2	ASSPATNTGELF
TRBV27	NA	TRBJ1-1	ASSTQDMNTEAF
TRBV19	few	TRBJ2-1	ASSTGTYNEQF
TRBV7-9	NA	TRBJ2-7	ASSQGTGGINEQY
TRBV11-3	NA	TRBJ2-3	ASSLGSRSTDTQY